This T cell receptor beta chain was recorded in a study of T cell changes during pregnancy in multiple sclerosis (dated by TCRdb to the late 2010s). Regarding the research as a whole: Changes in the T cell repertoire over the course of pregnancy were examined in this study in women with multiple sclerosis.

The library was generated by the immunoSEQ multiplex PCR assay. TCRdb holds this immuneACCESS table with in-frame rearrangements only. Some clones are missing; in checked studies, unresolved V genes explain under half, and the rest has no known cause. The sample records tens of thousands of clones, more than 85% of which are singletons. The ten largest clones capture about 5.8% of the sample. The CDR3 goes from the cysteine to the phenylalanine over 17 residues. CDR3 DNA only is kept here, 51 bases in frame from base 1. From V the trimming removes 5 bases and from J it removes 1 base, while the gene matches leave 13 bases of the junction unaccounted for. Via the germline V gene (reference sequence), CDR1 is SEHNR and CDR2 FQNEAQ. This clone is a singleton in its sample. The antigen this receptor binds is unknown. No much larger clone exists at a distance of one base, and base qualities are not known.

The chain links TRBV7-9 with TRBJ2-7; 8 bases in the junction line up with TRBD1. The specimen comprised CD8+ T cells from peripheral blood mononuclear cells, sampled before pregnancy. This clonotype was obtained from a female donor with multiple sclerosis, enrolled in a pregnancy study. CDR3 sequence: CASSLSDRAPISYEQYF. At the DNA level, the sequence is TGTGCCAGCAGCCTCTCGGACAGGGCGCCTATTTCCTACGAGCAGTACTTC.